Shown below are 30 T cell receptor beta chains from a single sample sequenced in a study of blood T cell repertoires in COVID-19. This table comes from immunoSEQ multiplex PCR, and its TCRdb copy is limited to in-frame clones, with some not included. The profile covers more than 95,000 clones, with roughly 87% appearing a single time and 25% to 30% taken by the ten largest. The sample comprised peripheral blood. These receptors were collected from an elderly woman with acute or convalescent COVID-19.

The chain's CDR3 is CASSFPGTGKGYEQYF. CDR3 sequence (DNA): TGTGCCAGCAGCTTCCCCGGGACAGGGAAAGGCTACGAGCAGTACTTC. The chain has TRBV7-9 and TRBJ2-7; 9 bases match TRBD1. The germline gives CDR1 SEHNR, CDR2 FQNEAQ (reference sequence). The trim removed 3 bases at V and 3 bases at J, leaving 9 bases unmatched. The CDR3 loop spans 16 amino acids.

The chain combines TRBV18 with TRBJ1-5; 8 bases fit TRBD1. After removal of 4 bases from V and 5 bases from J, the junction contained 7 bases not matched to a gene. The CDR3 extends over 15 amino acids. The V gene's germline CDR1 is KGHSH and CDR2 LQKENI. CDR3 sequence reads: CASSLGRGLDQPQHF. In nucleotides, the CDR3 is TGTGCCAGCTCACTGGGCAGGGGGCTAGATCAGCCCCAGCATTTT.

The chain couples TRBV7-2 to TRBJ1-2; TRBD1 might be the D (6 bases). Germline loops: CDR1 SGHTA, CDR2 FQGNSA. V was trimmed by 3 bases and J by 0 bases, leaving 8 bases between them. The CDR3 extends over 14 amino acids. Here the CDR3 reads CASSLDRTNYGYTF. The DNA for the CDR3 is TGTGCCAGCAGCTTGGACAGAACTAACTATGGCTACACCTTC.

The rearrangement joins TRBV6-6 to TRBJ2-6; TRBD2 matches at 8 bases. The length of the CDR3 is 16 residues. Germline V gene data show CDR1 as MNHNY and CDR2 as SVGAGI (reference sequence). The V segment lost 6 bases and the J segment 2 bases; nucleotides outside the gene matches: 6. The CDR3 spells CASRREGLTGANVLTF. CDR3 bases: TGTGCCAGCAGACGGGAGGGTTTGACTGGGGCCAACGTCCTGACTTTC.

The V and J genes are TRBV27 and TRBJ1-5; D is unresolved. V shed 2 bases and J shed 7 bases, with 9 bases lying between them. In germline, CDR1 is MNHEY, CDR2 SMNVEV (reference sequence). The CDR3 sequence is 13 residues long. The CDR3 sequence: CASSLKVGQPQHF. The DNA of the CDR3 is TGTGCCAGCAGTTTAAAGGTCGGGCAGCCCCAGCATTTT.

The rearrangement uses TRBV3-1 (or the pseudogene TRBV3-2) and TRBJ2-7, with 7 bases identical to TRBD1. V shed 4 bases and J 3 bases; nucleotides not matched to a gene: 6. The CDR3 covers 14 residues. CDR1 is LGHDT and CDR2 is YNNKEL in the germline V gene (reference sequence). CDR3 residues: CASSLDRRVYEQYF. CDR3 sequence (DNA): TGTGCCAGCAGCCTGGACAGGAGAGTCTACGAGCAGTACTTC.

The rearrangement links TRBV27 to TRBJ2-7; tentative D call: TRBD1 (5 bases). The germline CDR1 and CDR2 sequences are MNHEY and SMNVEV (reference sequence). The V and J ends lost 4 bases and 2 bases respectively, with 12 bases between them. This CDR3 comprises 14 residues. CDR3 in DNA: TGTGCCAGCAGTTGGCAAGGGGATACCTACGAGCAGTACTTC. This sequence encodes CASSWQGDTYEQYF.

Concerning this clone itself: Other DNA sequences within the sample encode an identical CDR3. V gene TRBV18 combines with J gene TRBJ1-2; 7 bases map to TRBD1. V trimming: 5 bases; J trimming: 4 bases; junction bases outside the gene matches: 4. CDR1 and CDR2 from the germline V gene are KGHSH and LQKENI. This CDR3 spans 13 amino acids. The DNA for the CDR3 is TGTGCCAGCTCATCCGACAGGGTCTATGGCTACACCTTC. Protein: CASSSDRVYGYTF.

This chain links TRBV27 with TRBJ1-6; D ambiguous. The CDR3 length is 14 residues. Germline values: CDR1 MNHEY, CDR2 SMNVEV (reference sequence). Trimming took off 6 bases at V and 7 bases at J, with 13 bases between the two ends. The CDR3 DNA follows: TGTGCCAGCAGGGAGGCCCCGGGGAATTCACCCCTCCACTTT. Encoded protein: CASREAPGNSPLHF.

The chain uses TRBV14 and TRBJ2-4; 7 bases are a match to TRBD1. Germline V gives CDR1 SGHDN, CDR2 FVKESK. V shed 5 bases, J shed 8 bases, and the junction held 3 bases outside the gene matches. This CDR3 is built from 12 residues. CDR3 nucleotides: TGTGCCAGCAGCTGGCAGGGGGACATTCAGTACTTC. Amino acid sequence: CASSWQGDIQYF.

In its sample, this clone was seen once. The V and J genes are TRBV5-1 and TRBJ2-6; D remains ambiguous. The CDR3 spans 16 residues. The germline gives CDR1 SGHRS, CDR2 YFSETQ. Deletions cut 4 bases from V and 0 bases from J, with 11 bases between. CDR3 loop: CASSSQVGSGANVLTF. The DNA of the CDR3 is TGCGCCAGCAGCAGCCAGGTTGGCTCTGGGGCCAACGTCCTGACTTTC.

The chain combines TRBV4-1 with TRBJ1-3; D unclear. V lost 3 bases, J lost 8 bases, and 11 bases lay in between. Germline CDR1 and CDR2: MGHRA and YSYEKL. The CDR3 spans 13 residues. The CDR3 sequence: CASSHRSADTIYF. The CDR3 region has the DNA TGCGCCAGCAGCCACCGTAGCGCGGACACCATATATTTT.

The V and J genes are TRBV5-5 and TRBJ1-6; unclear D gene. The CDR3 is 12 residues long. Germline V gives CDR1 SGHKS, CDR2 YYEKEE (reference sequence). V dropped 1 base and J dropped 15 bases, with 11 bases sitting between them. Written as DNA, the CDR3 is TGTGCCAGCAGCTTGACCGGACTAGACCTCCACTTT. It yields the protein CASSLTGLDLHF.

The chain carries TRBV11-2 and TRBJ2-2; 7 nucleotides align to TRBD1. The V and J ends lost 5 bases and 2 bases, in that order; junction bases with no gene match: 8. This CDR3 spans 16 amino acids. Per germline, CDR1 SGHAT and CDR2 FQNNGV. CDR3 nucleotide sequence: TGTGCCAGCAGCCCCATAAGGGGGCACAACACCGGGGAGCTGTTTTTT. It translates to CASSPIRGHNTGELFF. Drawing the rest from reference TRBV11-2 and TRBJ2-2, the complete variable domain is EAGVAQSPRYKIIEKRQSVAFWCNPISGHATLYWYQQILGQGPKLLIQFQNNGVVDDSQLPKDRFSAERLKGVDSTLKIQPAKLEDSAVYLCASSPIRGHNTGELFFGEGSRLTVL.

This clone was picked up a small number of times. This chain connects TRBV23-1 to TRBJ2-7, with 7 nucleotides matching TRBD1. TRBV23-1 is labeled an ORF, and its function is uncertain. V gave up 3 bases and J gave up 2 bases; unmatched junction bases: 10. The CDR3 contains 16 residues. The CDR3, as DNA: TGCGCCAGCAGTCAGTCCCCCGCCGGGACAGCCTACGAGCAGTACTTC. It is translated as CASSQSPAGTAYEQYF.

The chain links TRBV5-6 to TRBJ1-1; 7 bases are shared with TRBD1. CDR3 length equals 15 residues. The germline CDR1 and CDR2 sequences are SGHDT and YYEEEE. Trimming cost V 1 base and J 6 bases; bases outside gene matches: 9. The CDR3 coding sequence is TGTGCCAGCAGCTTGAGACAGGGCTTGTACCCTGAAGCTTTCTTT. This sequence encodes CASSLRQGLYPEAFF.

V gene TRBV6-2 or TRBV6-3 combines with J gene TRBJ1-2, with a tentative D call TRBD1 (5 bases). V was cut by 2 bases and J by 0 bases, with 13 bases left in between. This CDR3 has 16 residues. CDR1 is MNHEY and CDR2 is SVGEGT in the germline V gene. The CDR3 nucleotides are TGTGCCAGCAGTTACGGGGGGACGGAAGCTAACTATGGCTACACCTTC. It specifies CASSYGGTEANYGYTF.

This chain joins TRBV7-2 and TRBJ1-1, with TRBD1 matching over 8 bases. Per germline, CDR1 SGHTA and CDR2 FQGNSA. With 5 bases clipped from V and 6 bases from J, the junction kept 14 bases outside the gene matches. There are 16 residues in the CDR3. CDR3 region: CASSEPSGGPRAEAFF. Here the CDR3 DNA reads TGTGCCAGCAGCGAACCGTCAGGGGGCCCGAGGGCTGAAGCTTTCTTT.

The chain carries TRBV7-3 and TRBJ2-3; TRBD1 might be the D (5 bases). Trimming cost V 3 bases and J 4 bases, with 11 bases left between them. Germline V lookup: CDR1 SGHTA, CDR2 FQGTGA. This CDR3 is built from 14 residues. As DNA, the CDR3 is TGTGCCAGCAGCTTGGGCAGGGAATCAGATACGCAGTATTTT. It is translated as CASSLGRESDTQYF.

This clone was counted between two and nine times. The CDR3 sequence: CASSLQYEQFF. The CDR3 DNA is TGTGCCAGCAGTTTACAGTATGAGCAGTTCTTC. The J gene is TRBJ2-1, the V gene TRBV12-3 or TRBV12-4; D call uncertain. V dropped 2 bases and J dropped 8 bases, with 4 bases sitting between them. The CDR3 has 11 amino acids.

The chain joins TRBV19 to TRBJ1-6; 7 bases are a match to TRBD1. The germline V gene encodes CDR1 LNHDA and CDR2 SQIVND (reference sequence). V lost 7 bases to trimming and J lost 10 bases; unmatched junction nucleotides: 10. This CDR3 is built from 14 residues. This CDR3 reads CASKTTGTGSPLHF. In nucleotides, the CDR3 is TGTGCCAGTAAAACGACAGGGACGGGATCACCCCTCCACTTT.

V and J are TRBV7-6 and TRBJ2-3; 10 bases agree with TRBD2. This CDR3 region has 16 residues. Germline V gene sequence: CDR1 SGHVS, CDR2 FNYEAQ. V trimming: 3 bases; J trimming: 1 base; junction bases outside the gene matches: 4. The CDR3 loop reads CASSLLAGAGTDTQYF. The CDR3 nucleotides read TGTGCCAGCAGCTTGCTAGCGGGGGCGGGCACAGATACGCAGTATTTT. Full variable domain (missing parts from reference TRBV7-6 and TRBJ2-3): GAGVSQSPRYKVTKRGQDVALRCDPISGHVSLYWYRQALGQGPEFLTYFNYEAQQDKSGLPNDRFSAERPEGSISTLTIQRTEQRDSAMYRCASSLLAGAGTDTQYFGPGTRLTVL.

This clone was seen a handful of times. This sequence joins TRBV6-6 and TRBJ2-1; D not certain. CDR3 size: 16 residues. V was cut by 5 bases and J by 5 bases, with 19 bases left in between. Germline values: CDR1 MNHNY, CDR2 SVGAGI (reference sequence). CDR3 coding DNA: TGTGCCAGCAGTACAAGACCGAGGCTGGTGAACAATGAGCAGTTCTTC. Its translation: CASSTRPRLVNNEQFF.

V is TRBV18 and J is TRBJ2-7, with D possibly TRBD1 on 5 matching bases. CDR1 KGHSH and CDR2 LQKENI come from the germline V gene. V lost 3 bases and J 0 bases, leaving 15 bases between the germline ends. The CDR3 covers 16 residues. CDR3 amino acids: CASSPQGGGYSYEQYF. CDR3 bases: TGTGCCAGCTCACCCCAGGGTGGCGGTTACTCCTACGAGCAGTACTTC.

The chain recombines TRBV7-7 with TRBJ2-7; D remains ambiguous. Per germline, CDR1 SSHAT and CDR2 FNYEAQ (reference sequence). This CDR3 has 14 amino acids. CDR3 in amino acids: CASSQSPQFGEQYV. The CDR3 bases are TGTGCTAGCAGCCAATCTCCCCAATTCGGCGAGCAGTACGTC.

This rearrangement joins TRBV5-4 to TRBJ1-6; D gene ambiguous. The V end was cut by 2 bases, the J end by 7 bases, with 10 bases between. Germline lookup yields CDR1 SGHNT and CDR2 YYREEE (reference sequence). The CDR3 sequence is 14 residues long. CDR3 bases: TGTGCCAGCAGCTTCGAGACATGGAATTCACCCCTCCACTTT. Protein product: CASSFETWNSPLHF.

In nucleotides, the CDR3 is TGTGCCAGCAGACGCCTGGGACACCGAGACACCTTC. Translating it yields CASRRLGHRDTF. The chain joins TRBV12-3 or TRBV12-4 to TRBJ1-2, with D tentatively TRBD1 (6 bases). Deletions cut 6 bases from V and 12 bases from J, with 17 bases between. CDR3 length: 12 amino acids.

The chain combines TRBV5-5 with TRBJ1-6; D is possibly TRBD1 (6 bases). Germline values: CDR1 SGHKS, CDR2 YYEKEE (reference sequence). The CDR3 runs to 17 residues. Deletions cut 0 bases from V and 14 bases from J, with 24 bases between. The CDR3 DNA is TGTGCCAGCAGCTTGGTGGTTTGGGCAGGGGCTCAAGGGACCCTCCACTTT. Translation gives CASSLVVWAGAQGTLHF.

This chain uses TRBV28 with TRBJ1-4; D is possibly TRBD1 (5 bases). V dropped 4 bases and J dropped 7 bases, with 10 bases sitting between them. Looked up from germline, CDR1 is MDHEN and CDR2 is SYDVKM. The CDR3 contains 13 residues. The CDR3 bases are TGTGCCAGCAGTTCAGGGTTTGGTGAAAAACTGTTTTTT. This codes for CASSSGFGEKLFF.

The chain has TRBV19 and TRBJ1-5, with a tentative D call TRBD1 (6 bases). CDR1 is LNHDA, CDR2 SQIVND, per germline (reference sequence). This CDR3 spans 13 amino acids. The V gene lost 2 bases and the J gene lost 11 bases, with 13 bases spanning the gap. This chain's CDR3 is CASSISTPGAQHF. The CDR3 bases are TGTGCCAGTAGTATATCTACCCCAGGGGCCCAGCATTTT.